One sample yielded the 15 T cell receptor beta chains listed below, sequenced in a study of low-dose radiotherapy and immunotherapy resistance in tumors. Covering alpha and beta chains, TRAV- and TRBV-specific primers were used for the first-strand cDNA. TCR amplification ran roughly 20 PCR cycles using constant-region and V-primer adapter primers. MiXCR was run by TCRdb on the reads, yielding one entry per CDR3 protein. The table has approximately 9,700 distinct CDR3 sequences, approximately 40% seen once. These receptors originate from a human donor with advanced metastatic prostate, ovarian, gallbladder or colorectal cancer (not recorded which). This table probably holds off-target reads from a library built for another chain.

The V gene is TRBV27, the J gene TRBJ2-3; 7 bases fit TRBD2. CDR3 length: 17 residues. After removal of 6 bases from V and 0 bases from J, the junction contained 12 bases not matched to a gene. The germline V gene has CDR1 MNHEY and CDR2 SMNVEV (reference sequence). The CDR3 coding sequence is TGTGCCAGCAGCGAAGCCCGGACTAGGACTAGCACAGATACGCAGTATTTT. Its protein product is CASSEARTRTSTDTQYF.

The V call is TRBV29-1, the J call TRBJ2-5, with D possibly TRBD1 on 7 matching bases. The germline CDR1 and CDR2 sequences are SQVTM and ANQGSEA. The length of the CDR3 is 14 residues. The V end lost 5 bases, the J end lost 4 bases, and 17 bases lay between the germline ends. The CDR3 here is CSVTTGEAGETQYF. CDR3 in DNA: TGCAGCGTTACCACAGGGGAAGCGGGAGAGACCCAGTACTTC.

The chain employs TRBV19 and TRBJ1-6, with TRBD1 matching over 9 bases. This CDR3 region has 12 residues. The germline V gene encodes CDR1 LNHDA and CDR2 SQIVND (reference sequence). With 5 bases clipped from V and 14 bases from J, the junction kept 4 bases outside the gene matches. CDR3 loop: CASSGDRVTLHF. As DNA, the CDR3 is TGTGCCAGTAGTGGGGACAGGGTCACCCTCCACTTT.

The rearrangement links TRBV6-8 to TRBJ2-2; 7 bases agree with TRBD2. CDR1 MNHGY and CDR2 SAAAGT come from the germline V gene. V lost 6 bases and J lost 4; bases outside the gene matches: 8. The CDR3 extends over 15 amino acids. The CDR3 loop reads CASRSGWGGTGELFF. The CDR3 nucleotides read TGTGCCAGCAGGTCGGGTTGGGGGGGCACCGGGGAGCTGTTTTTT.

This clonotype qualifies as medium-sized. The V and J genes are TRBV28 and TRBJ2-7; D is undetermined. Germline assignment: CDR1 MDHEN and CDR2 SYDVKM. The CDR3 extends over 18 amino acids. V was cut by 2 bases and J by 5 bases, with 25 bases left in between. The CDR3 loop is CASSLMGNNLGFLHEQYF. CDR3 DNA sequence: TGTGCCAGCAGTTTAATGGGCAACAACCTAGGGTTCCTGCACGAGCAGTACTTC. Full variable domain (rest looked up from reference TRBV28 and TRBJ2-7): DVKVTQSSRYLVKRTGEKVFLECVQDMDHENMFWYRQDPGLGLRLIYFSYDVKMKEKGDIPEGYSVSREKKERFSLILESASTNQTSMYLCASSLMGNNLGFLHEQYFGPGTRLTVT.

Only a few counts were recorded for this clonotype. The V gene is TRBV28, the J gene TRBJ2-7, with TRBD2 as a possible D gene (5 bases). The CDR3 runs 16 residues. Germline V lookup: CDR1 MDHEN, CDR2 SYDVKM. Trimming cost V 3 bases and J 2 bases, with 17 bases left between them. CDR3 residues: CASSFRVGRGTYEQYF. The CDR3 DNA reads as TGTGCCAGCAGTTTCCGGGTCGGAAGAGGGACCTACGAGCAGTACTTC.

This clonotype qualifies as medium-sized. This rearrangement joins TRBV29-1 to TRBJ2-1; D remains ambiguous. From germline, CDR1 is SQVTM and CDR2 ANQGSEA. This CDR3 is 11 amino acids long. Trimming took 6 bases from V and 9 from J, leaving 12 bases between them. CDR3: CSVIRSTEQFF. CDR3 nucleotides: TGCAGCGTAATCAGGTCAACTGAGCAGTTCTTC.

CDR3 in amino acids: CASSRTGGTEAFF. CDR3 nucleotide sequence: TGTGCCAGCTCACGAACAGGGGGCACTGAAGCTTTCTTT. V gene TRBV18 combines with J gene TRBJ1-1; 8 bases fit TRBD1. This CDR3 is 13 amino acids long. Per the germline V gene, CDR1 is KGHSH and CDR2 is LQKENI. The trim removed 4 bases at V and 4 bases at J, leaving 2 bases unmatched.

This clonotype occurred once. This rearrangement joins TRBV12-5 to TRBJ2-3; tentative D call: TRBD2 (5 bases). This CDR3 has 15 residues. Germline values: CDR1 LGHNT, CDR2 FRNRAP. Trimming removed 0 bases from V and 3 bases from J, with 10 bases in between. CDR3 DNA: TGTGCTAGTGGTTTGGTACTAGGGCCTACAGATACGCAGTATTTT. Translated, it gives CASGLVLGPTDTQYF.

By share, this clonotype counts as medium-sized. This chain's CDR3 is CASSDKLTTDTQYF. CDR3 nucleotides: TGTGCCAGCAGTGATAAGTTAACGACAGATACGCAGTATTTT. The chain recombines TRBV6-1 with TRBJ2-3; the D is unclear. Trimming took off 3 bases at V and 3 bases at J, with 10 bases between the two ends. The CDR3 runs to 14 residues. Germline CDR1 is MNHNS and CDR2 is SASEGT.

This chain links TRBV7-3 with TRBJ2-5, with D unresolved. CDR1 and CDR2 (germline): SGHTA, FQGTGA. V was clipped by 3 bases and J by 3 bases, with 8 bases between them. The CDR3 runs to 13 residues. The CDR3 loop reads CASSFGGKETQYF. The CDR3 DNA is TGTGCCAGCAGCTTTGGCGGAAAAGAGACCCAGTACTTC.

By sample share, this clonotype is medium-sized. V is TRBV9 and J is TRBJ2-5, with 8 positions matching TRBD2. The CDR3 sequence is 14 residues long. Germline V gives CDR1 SGDLS, CDR2 YYNGEE. With V trimmed by 3 bases and J by 5 bases, 6 bases remained unmatched. CDR3 sequence (DNA): TGTGCCAGCAGCGGGACTAGCTTATCGGAGACCCAGTACTTC. Translation: CASSGTSLSETQYF.

This clonotype was picked up a small number of times. The chain couples TRBV7-9 to TRBJ1-1; D is possibly TRBD1 (5 bases). CDR1 and CDR2 from the germline V gene are SEHNR and FQNEAQ (reference sequence). The CDR3 length is 15 residues. V was shortened by 3 bases and J by 4 bases, with 15 bases between the two germline ends. The CDR3 loop reads CASSLEGFVITEAFF. The CDR3 DNA sequence: TGTGCCAGCAGCTTGGAGGGGTTCGTGATCACTGAAGCTTTCTTT.

This chain uses TRBV6-6 with TRBJ2-3, with D hard to call. The CDR3 covers 13 residues. V was shortened by 3 bases and J by 1 base, with 5 bases between the two germline ends. CDR1 is MNHNY, CDR2 SVGAGI, per germline (reference sequence). The CDR3 loop reads CASSYPGTDTQYF. CDR3 in DNA: TGTGCCAGCAGTTATCCGGGCACAGATACGCAGTATTTT.

This sequence joins TRBV6-1 and TRBJ2-3; TRBD2 matches 9 bases. Germline CDR1 reads MNHNS; CDR2 reads SASEGT. The CDR3 is 13 amino acids. The CDR3 spells CAGRLAATDTQYF. The CDR3 bases are TGTGCTGGGAGACTAGCGGCCACAGATACGCAGTATTTT.